A single sample gave rise to the 15 T cell receptor beta chains below, sequenced in a study of metastatic and nonmetastatic thyroid tumors. Nobody among the patients had been given any treatment before thyroid surgery. Using MiXCR, TCRdb reanalyzed the PCR reads. The table records 3,500 to 5,000 clones, 35% of them present only once. The sequencing input was adjacent normal tissue. These receptor sequences come from a female donor with papillary thyroid cancer or a benign thyroid nodule (not recorded which). Some clones in this sample may be carry-over from other donors' samples.

V and J are TRBV4-3 and TRBJ1-1; TRBD1 agrees at 9 bases. This CDR3 contains 15 residues. The J segment lost 1 base and the V segment lost 4 bases, leaving 4 bases of the junction unmatched. Germline V gene lookup returns CDR1 LGHNA and CDR2 YSLEER. In DNA, the CDR3 is TGCGCCAGCAGCCCCGGGACAGGGCCGAACACTGAAGCTTTCTTT. Its translation: CASSPGTGPNTEAFF.

The chain couples TRBV6-1 to TRBJ1-6; TRBD1 agrees at 7 bases. In germline, CDR1 is MNHNS, CDR2 SASEGT. The CDR3 has 17 amino acids. Trimming cost V 7 bases and J 8 bases; bases outside gene matches: 17. CDR3 in DNA: TGTGCCAGCACCCTTCTCAGGGGGGGTCCGGCATATTCACCCCTCCACTTT. It encodes CASTLLRGGPAYSPLHF.

The chain combines TRBV6-1 with TRBJ2-1; D possibly corresponds to TRBD2 (5 bases). V was pared by 3 bases and J by 8 bases, with 11 bases between. CDR3 size: 13 residues. CDR1 and CDR2 (germline): MNHNS, SASEGT. The CDR3 spells CASSDLRRDEQFF. The CDR3 nucleotides are TGTGCCAGCAGTGATTTGCGGCGGGATGAGCAGTTCTTC.

This clone turned up a few times. The conserved phenylalanine or tryptophan normally closing the CDR3 is absent here, so this likely arose from a read error. The CDR3, as DNA: TGTGCCTCCACACGGGACGGAGGGACGGGGGAGCTGTTTTTA. Its translation is CASTRDGGTGELFL. The genes are TRBV30 and TRBJ2-2; weak D call: TRBD2 (6 bases). CDR3 length: 14 amino acids. Germline V lookup: CDR1 GTSNPN, CDR2 SVGIG (reference sequence). V lost 7 bases and J 8 bases, leaving 20 bases between the germline ends.

This clone is medium-sized. The chain recombines TRBV20-1 with TRBJ2-7, with D perhaps TRBD2 (6 bases). Germline V lookup: CDR1 DFQATT, CDR2 SNEGSKA (reference sequence). Trimming shortened V by 0 bases and J by 1 base, and 10 bases separated the two germline ends. The CDR3 runs to 14 residues. CDR3: CSARDIGTSYEQYF. The CDR3 bases are TGCAGTGCTAGAGATATAGGGACTTCCTACGAGCAGTACTTC.

The table lists this clone with a few counts. The chain has TRBV3-1 and TRBJ1-2, with D uncertain. The CDR3 has 13 residues. Germline CDR1 reads LGHDT; CDR2 reads YNNKEL (reference sequence). V lost 4 bases, J lost 7 bases, and 13 bases lay in between. The CDR3 sequence: CASSPGEEAGYTF. The DNA for the CDR3 is TGTGCCAGCAGCCCCGGGGAAGAGGCTGGCTACACCTTC.

This clone was detected a few times. The chain carries TRBV12-3 or TRBV12-4 and TRBJ2-7; 10 bases map to TRBD1. V dropped 4 bases and J dropped 4; count of bases not matched to a gene: 4. CDR3 length: 14 residues. CDR3 sequence reads: CASSWGQGLYEQYF. CDR3 DNA: TGTGCCAGCAGTTGGGGACAGGGGCTTTACGAGCAGTACTTC.

The table lists this clone with a count of one. The J gene is TRBJ2-1, the V gene TRBV9, with TRBD2 identical over 7 bases. The CDR3 loop spans 15 amino acids. V dropped 0 bases and J dropped 7; count of bases not matched to a gene: 7. The V gene's germline CDR1 is SGDLS and CDR2 YYNGEE. In nucleotides, the CDR3 is TGTGCCAGCAGCGTAGGGGAGGGCCTTTGGAATGAGCAGTTCTTC. It codes for CASSVGEGLWNEQFF.

The J gene is TRBJ1-2, the V gene TRBV9; D might be TRBD1 (5 bases). Germline CDR1 is SGDLS and CDR2 is YYNGEE. V was trimmed by 0 bases and J by 4 bases, leaving 7 bases between them. The CDR3 consists of 13 residues. In DNA, the CDR3 is TGTGCCAGCAGCGTAGGGGGGACCTATGGCTACACCTTC. As protein: CASSVGGTYGYTF.

This chain links TRBV5-1 with TRBJ1-1; D uncertain. Looked up from germline, CDR1 is SGHRS and CDR2 is YFSETQ. V gave up 1 base and J gave up 10 bases, with 17 bases separating them. The CDR3 loop spans 14 amino acids. The CDR3 region is CASSLQTGAGLAFF. In DNA, the CDR3 is TGCGCCAGCAGCTTGCAAACCGGTGCGGGTTTAGCTTTCTTT.

This clone was counted between two and nine times. The V gene is TRBV28, the J gene TRBJ2-7; 8 bases align to TRBD1. The junction had 6 bases not matched to a gene; V was cut back by 5 bases and J by 3 bases. The germline V gene has CDR1 MDHEN and CDR2 SYDVKM. The CDR3 sequence is 14 residues long. The CDR3: CASSPRDRYYEQYF. CDR3 bases: TGTGCCAGCAGTCCCCGGGACAGGTACTACGAGCAGTACTTC.

This clone came up a few times. CDR3 DNA: TGTGCCAGCAGTCCATCTGGGGCCAACGTCCTGACTTTC. This encodes CASSPSGANVLTF. The V and J genes are TRBV9 and TRBJ2-6; D unresolved. The length of the CDR3 is 13 residues. Germline V gives CDR1 SGDLS, CDR2 YYNGEE. Trimming took 5 bases from V and 1 from J, leaving 4 bases between them.

V gene TRBV30 combines with J gene TRBJ2-1, with a weak D call TRBD2 (6 bases). The CDR3 totals 16 residues. Trimming took off 0 bases at V and 4 bases at J, with 16 bases between the two ends. CDR1 and CDR2 from the germline V gene are GTSNPN and SVGIG (reference sequence). The CDR3 spells CAWSVRELGIYNEQFF. The CDR3 nucleotides are TGTGCCTGGAGTGTACGGGAGCTGGGGATATACAATGAGCAGTTCTTC.

This clone is labeled large. V and J are TRBV11-2 and TRBJ2-7, with a possible D match to TRBD2 (6 bases). The CDR3 has 15 amino acids. Germline CDR1 and CDR2: SGHAT and FQNNGV. Trimming removed 1 base at V and 0 bases at J, with 10 bases between. The CDR3 loop reads CASSLAGSGSYEQYF. CDR3 DNA: TGTGCCAGCAGCTTAGCCGGTAGCGGCTCCTACGAGCAGTACTTC.

This clone is large in the sample. The V gene is TRBV27, the J gene TRBJ2-5; TRBD2 agrees at 10 bases. The V segment lost 6 bases and the J segment 0 bases; nucleotides outside the gene matches: 4. CDR1 is MNHEY, CDR2 SMNVEV, per germline (reference sequence). The CDR3 consists of 15 residues. In DNA, the CDR3 is TGTGCCAGCAGAGCGGGAGGGTCCTACCAAGAGACCCAGTACTTC. As protein: CASRAGGSYQETQYF.